Reported below is one T cell receptor beta chain. The data belong to a study of T cell changes during pregnancy in multiple sclerosis. Assay: immunoSEQ multiplex PCR; the TCRdb copy retains only in-frame clones and omits some. Here the sample spans approximately 31,000 clones, just over 90% being singletons. Germline V CDR1 and CDR2: SGHAT, FQNNGV. V shed 1 base and J shed 0 bases, with 11 bases lying between them. This CDR3 is built from 16 residues. V usage is TRBV11-2 and J usage is TRBJ2-3; weak D call: TRBD2 (5 bases). This clonotype was obtained from a female donor with multiple sclerosis, enrolled in a pregnancy study. The sequences come from CD4+ T cells from peripheral blood mononuclear cells, collected in the second trimester of pregnancy. CDR3 region: CASSLGSLASTDTQYF. CDR3 nucleotides: TGTGCCAGCAGCTTAGGTTCGCTAGCCAGCACAGATACGCAGTATTTT.